This T cell receptor (beta chain) was sequenced during a study of CD8 T cells in ankylosing spondylitis. At least ten counts were recorded for this clonotype. Making the TCR beta libraries involved quantitative 5'-RACE with molecular barcodes. Each CDR3 protein gets one entry after TCRdb re-called the 5' RACE reads with MiXCR. The data hold about 150,000 distinct CDR3 sequences, with about an eighth observed a single time. Material: blood, either unsorted or a sorted T cell fraction (not recorded which). This TCR was sampled from a female donor with ankylosing spondylitis or in good health (not recorded which).

CDR3 amino acids: CAWSTSFNYGYTF. DNA of the CDR3: TGTGCCTGGAGTACCTCGTTTAACTATGGCTACACCTTC. The chain has TRBV30 and TRBJ1-2; D call uncertain. CDR1 and CDR2 (germline): GTSNPN, SVGIG (reference sequence). The V end was cut by 2 bases, the J end by 1 base, with 8 bases between. The CDR3 runs 13 residues.